By proportion, the clone carrying this TCR beta chain is medium-sized. These data are taken from a study of T and B cells in COVID-19 patients. The CDR3 is 14 residues long. CDR1 is LNHDA, CDR2 SQIVND, per germline (reference sequence). V gave up 4 bases and J gave up 1 base; unmatched junction bases: 0. TRB was amplified from around 250-500 ng of blood genomic DNA. Multiplex PCR with BIOMED2 TRB-A/B primer pools amplified TRB rearrangements. From the multiplex PCR reads, TCRdb called clonotypes with MiXCR, one entry per CDR3 protein. The profile shows about 7,900 distinct CDR3 sequences, 35% to 45% of them singletons.

The clonotype was recovered from a human donor who had recovered from COVID-19. Specimen: blood. The V call is TRBV19, the J call TRBJ2-2; 7 bases fit TRBD1. CDR3 sequence reads: CASSRTGNTGELFF. CDR3 sequence (DNA): TGTGCCAGTAGTAGGACAGGGAACACCGGGGAGCTGTTTTTT. Together with reference TRBV19 and TRBJ2-2, the CDR3 gives the full variable domain: DGGITQSPKYLFRKEGQNVTLSCEQNLNHDAMYWYRQDPGQGLRLIYYSQIVNDFQKGDIAEGYSVSREKKESFPLTVTSAQKNPTAFYLCASSRTGNTGELFFGEGSRLTVL.